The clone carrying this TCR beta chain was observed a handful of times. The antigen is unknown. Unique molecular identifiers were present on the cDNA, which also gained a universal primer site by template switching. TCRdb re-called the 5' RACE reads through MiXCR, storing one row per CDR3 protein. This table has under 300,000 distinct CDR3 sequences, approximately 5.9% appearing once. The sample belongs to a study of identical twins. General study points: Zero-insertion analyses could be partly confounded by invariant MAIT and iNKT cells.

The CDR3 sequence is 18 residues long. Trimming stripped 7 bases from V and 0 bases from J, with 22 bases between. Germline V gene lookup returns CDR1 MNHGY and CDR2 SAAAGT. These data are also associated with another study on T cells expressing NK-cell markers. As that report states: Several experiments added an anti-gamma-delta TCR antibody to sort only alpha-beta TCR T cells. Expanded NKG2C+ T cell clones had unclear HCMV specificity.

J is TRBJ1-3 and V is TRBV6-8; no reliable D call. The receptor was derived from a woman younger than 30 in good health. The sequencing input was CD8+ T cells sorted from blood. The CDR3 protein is CASIKDPVGADSGNTIYF. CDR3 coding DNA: TGTGCCAGCATCAAAGACCCGGTTGGTGCTGACTCTGGAAACACCATATATTTT.